Here is one T cell receptor beta chain with its context. Some clones are missing from TCRdb's copy, which holds only in-frame ones; the method was immunoSEQ multiplex PCR. The sample lists about 60,000 clones; 75% to 80% were seen once. This specimen comes from a study of blood T cell repertoires in COVID-19. The TCR was taken from a human donor in a cohort sampled during active COVID-19. The sequencing sample was made of peripheral blood.

The CDR3 DNA reads as TGTGCCAGCAGCCGAGAGGGGGGGCTGGCTTCACCCCTCCACTTT. This gives the protein CASSREGGLASPLHF. The rearrangement uses TRBV13 and TRBJ1-6; D perhaps matches TRBD1 (6 bases). The CDR3 totals 15 residues. V shed 5 bases and J shed 9 bases, with 17 bases lying between them. The germline V gene has CDR1 PRHDT and CDR2 FYEKMQ (reference sequence).